Listed below are T cell receptor beta chains from one sample, sequenced in a study of cytomegalovirus exposure and HLA in healthy donors. Using immunoSEQ multiplex PCR, the repertoire was profiled, and TCRdb retains in-frame clones only, with some absent. The sample holds tens of thousands of clones; about 87% are singletons and the top ten take 3% to 4%. Material: PBMCs. These receptors originate from a woman younger than 30 in good health and CMV-seropositive. Both conserved end residues are part of each CDR3. A D gene is named only where the DNA matches it firmly. Size is stated for part of the rows, as once, few or many counts, or as a class when the clone is expanded.

d_call clone_size j_call v_call cdr3_aa cdr3_nt
- - TRBJ1-1 TRBV28 CASSLRTPSEAFF TGTGCCAGCAGTCTCCGGACGCCTAGCGAAGCTTTCTTT
- - TRBJ2-1 TRBV2 CASSAVFESSYNEQFF TGTGCCAGCAGCGCTGTGTTCGAGAGCTCCTACAATGAGCAGTTCTTC
- once TRBJ2-7 TRBV5-8 CASSLGTAAYEQYF TGTGCCAGCAGCTTGGGGACAGCCGCCTACGAGCAGTACTTC
TRBD1 - TRBJ1-2 TRBV6-1 CASSEQGNYGYTF TGTGCCAGCAGCGAACAGGGGAACTATGGCTACACCTTC
- - TRBJ1-2 TRBV30 CAWSVSGVPYGYTF TGTGCCTGGAGTGTATCCGGGGTTCCCTATGGCTACACCTTC
TRBD2 - TRBJ2-1 TRBV6-4 CASSGRAYNEQFF TGTGCCAGCAGCGGGAGGGCCTACAATGAGCAGTTCTTC
TRBD2 - TRBJ2-3 TRBV6-5 CASRRGGRLDTQYF TGTGCCAGCAGGCGGGGGGGCCGCCTCGATACGCAGTATTTT
- - TRBJ1-2 TRBV7-9 CASSLGTANYGYTF TGTGCCAGCAGCTTAGGGACAGCTAACTATGGCTACACCTTC
- - TRBJ2-7 TRBV6-6 CASSYSRDEQYF TGTGCCAGCAGTTACTCGAGGGACGAGCAGTACTTC
TRBD2 - TRBJ2-7 TRBV11-2 CASSLPGLAGINEQYF TGTGCCAGCAGCCTGCCGGGGCTAGCGGGAATTAACGAGCAGTACTTC
TRBD1 once TRBJ1-4 TRBV30 CACSAQGQKFF TGTGCCTGTTCGGCTCAGGGACAGAAGTTTTTT
- - TRBJ1-1 TRBV10-3 CAISEHEINTEAFF TGTGCCATCAGTGAGCATGAGATTAACACTGAAGCTTTCTTT
- - TRBJ2-5 TRBV29-1 CSVVGARGDQETQYF TGCAGCGTTGTTGGGGCCAGGGGAGATCAAGAGACCCAGTACTTC
TRBD1 - TRBJ1-1 TRBV6-6 CASRLTGRNTEAFF TGTGCCAGCAGACTGACAGGGAGGAACACTGAAGCTTTCTTT
- - TRBJ1-1 TRBV4-3 CASSQDLQGQNTEAFF TGCGCCAGCAGCCAAGATCTCCAGGGGCAGAACACTGAAGCTTTCTTT
- once TRBJ2-5 TRBV19 CASSMDTQETQYF TGTGCCAGTAGTATGGACACGCAAGAGACCCAGTACTTC
- - TRBJ2-5 TRBV5-1 CASSLAASSQETQYF TGCGCCAGCAGCTTGGCCGCGTCTAGCCAAGAGACCCAGTACTTC
TRBD2 - TRBJ2-3 TRBV2 CASSEWASGSSLLGDTQYF TGTGCCAGCAGTGAATGGGCTAGCGGGAGTTCACTTTTGGGAGATACGCAGTATTTT
TRBD1 few TRBJ2-7 TRBV10-1 CASSSDGQGPYEQYF TGCGCCAGCAGTAGTGATGGACAGGGGCCCTACGAGCAGTACTTC
- - TRBJ2-7 TRBV27 CASSQLIAPGTYEQYF TGTGCCAGCAGCCAACTTATCGCCCCGGGGACCTACGAGCAGTACTTC
TRBD2 - TRBJ2-1 TRBV9 CASSAGLAGRGIRSYNEQFF TGTGCCAGCAGCGCCGGACTAGCGGGAAGAGGGATTCGTAGCTACAATGAGCAGTTCTTC
TRBD2 - TRBJ2-3 TRBV27 CASSLLAGGPTDTQYF TGTGCCAGCAGTTTACTAGCGGGAGGGCCAACAGATACGCAGTATTTT
TRBD2 - TRBJ2-1 TRBV15 CASGSLLEQFF TGTGCCAGCGGGAGTCTCCTTGAGCAGTTCTTC
TRBD2 - TRBJ2-1 TRBV19 CASSSKGLAVYNEQFF TGTGCCAGTAGTTCGAAAGGACTAGCGGTATACAATGAGCAGTTCTTC
- - TRBJ1-3 TRBV10-3 CAISDPRDSLLSSGNTIYF TGTGCCATCAGTGACCCCCGGGACTCACTTCTAAGCTCTGGAAACACCATATATTTT
TRBD1 - TRBJ1-5 TRBV27 CASSLAGGSNQPQHF TGTGCCAGCAGTTTAGCAGGGGGCAGCAATCAGCCCCAGCATTTT
- - TRBJ2-3 TRBV27 CASSLSISWAADTQYF TGTGCCAGCAGTTTATCGATTTCCTGGGCCGCAGATACGCAGTATTTT
- - TRBJ2-5 TRBV5-6 CASSTGSGGIETQYF TGTGCCAGCAGCACCGGGTCCGGGGGAATTGAGACCCAGTACTTC